This paragraph reports one TCR beta chain. Its antigen specificity is not known. Base qualities are not at hand, and no much larger clone is one base apart. V gives up 4 bases and J gives up 4 bases, and the segment between their germline ends measures 14 bases. The germline V gene sets CDR1 to SGHRS and CDR2 to YFSETQ. The CDR3 has 14 amino acids, counting the end cysteine and phenylalanine. The entry retains the CDR3 DNA only, 42 bases that are in frame from base 1. The source of the sample is a study of T-cell reconstitution after alpha-beta-depleted transplantation in children (dated by TCRdb to about 2016). For the study in its entirety: T-cell immune reconstitution after TCRalphabeta/CD19-depleted allogeneic hematopoietic cell transplantation in children was quantitatively tracked in the study by means of TCR repertoire profiling.

Libraries came from PCR. For sequencing, an Illumina HiSeq 2500 was employed. TCR library preparation used molecular barcoding, with unique molecular identifiers applied to normalize quantification of the TCRbeta repertoire. The raw public reads went through TCRdb reprocessing: fastp at Q25, MiXCR clone calling, in-frame beta chains kept. Each entry merges the rows of one CDR3 protein and shows their most common DNA and genes. Within this sample are around 200,000 distinct CDR3 sequences, with about 6.4% of them counted one time only. The ten top clones hold 3% to 3.5% of the sample. Sequences were derived from PBMCs from the stem cell graft donor, sampled from the stem cell graft. The V and J segments used are TRBV5-1 and TRBJ1-1; a weak D assignment points to TRBD1 (6 bases agree). The origin of this receptor is a human donor who donated a stem cell graft to a child with Wiskott-Aldrich syndrome. The sequence in DNA is TGCGCCAGCAGCCCCGAGGGGGGCGGCACTGAAGCTTTCTTT. Its translation is CASSPEGGGTEAFF.